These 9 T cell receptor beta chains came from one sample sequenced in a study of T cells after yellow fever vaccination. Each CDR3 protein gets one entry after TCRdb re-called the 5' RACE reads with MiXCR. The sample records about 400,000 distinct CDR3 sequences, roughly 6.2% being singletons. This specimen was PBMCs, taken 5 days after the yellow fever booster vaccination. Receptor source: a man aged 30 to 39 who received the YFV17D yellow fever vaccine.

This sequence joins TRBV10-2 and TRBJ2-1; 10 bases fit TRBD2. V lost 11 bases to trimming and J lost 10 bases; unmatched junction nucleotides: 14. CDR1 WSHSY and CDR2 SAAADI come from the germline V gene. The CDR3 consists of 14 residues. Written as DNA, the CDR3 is TGCGCCTCGATCGGGTTAGCGGGAGGAGGAGAGCAGTTCTTC. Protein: CASIGLAGGGEQFF.

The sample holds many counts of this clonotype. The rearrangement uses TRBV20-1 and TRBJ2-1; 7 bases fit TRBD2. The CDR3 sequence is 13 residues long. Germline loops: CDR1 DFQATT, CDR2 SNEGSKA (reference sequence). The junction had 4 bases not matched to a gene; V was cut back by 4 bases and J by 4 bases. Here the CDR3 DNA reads TGCAGTGCTACTAGCGGAATATACAATGAGCAGTTCTTC. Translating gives CSATSGIYNEQFF.

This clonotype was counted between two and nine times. The CDR3 bases are TGCAGTGCTAGAGATCAGGGACCCTATGGCTACACCTTC. It codes for CSARDQGPYGYTF. This chain connects TRBV20-1 to TRBJ1-2; the D gene is possibly TRBD1 (5 bases). Between the trimmed V and J ends, which lost 0 bases and 4 bases, there was a span of 9 bases. Germline CDR1 is DFQATT and CDR2 is SNEGSKA (reference sequence). The CDR3 has 13 amino acids.

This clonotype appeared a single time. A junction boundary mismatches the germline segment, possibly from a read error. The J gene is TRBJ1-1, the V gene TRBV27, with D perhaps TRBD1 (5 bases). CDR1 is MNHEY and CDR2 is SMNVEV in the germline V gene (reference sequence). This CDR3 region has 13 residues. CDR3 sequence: CASSLFGGTVAFF. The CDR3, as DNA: TGTGCCAGCAGTTTATTCGGGGGTACTGTAGCTTTCTTT.

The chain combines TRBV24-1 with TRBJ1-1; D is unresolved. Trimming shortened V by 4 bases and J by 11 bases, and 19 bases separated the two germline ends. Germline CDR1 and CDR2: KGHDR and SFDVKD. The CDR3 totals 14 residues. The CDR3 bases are TGTGCCACCAGTGACCTCCCCGCATGTACGGGCGCTTTCTTT. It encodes CATSDLPACTGAFF.

The CDR3 loop reads CASSRQDSYNQPQHF. CDR3 DNA sequence: TGTGCCAGCAGCAGACAGGACAGTTACAATCAGCCCCAGCATTTT. The chain links TRBV7-9 to TRBJ1-5; D may be TRBD1 (6 bases). CDR1 is SEHNR and CDR2 is FQNEAQ in the germline V gene (reference sequence). CDR3 length equals 15 residues. With 5 bases removed from V and 3 bases from J, the gap between germline ends came to 14 bases.

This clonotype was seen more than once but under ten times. The CDR3 sequence: CASSLVTSGRSNEQFF. CDR3 in DNA: TGCGCCAGCAGCTTGGTTACTAGCGGGAGGAGCAATGAGCAGTTCTTC. This chain uses TRBV5-1 with TRBJ2-1; 12 bases are shared with TRBD2. The CDR3 is 16 residues long. Germline assignment: CDR1 SGHRS and CDR2 YFSETQ. After removal of 0 bases from V and 6 bases from J, the junction contained 4 bases not matched to a gene.

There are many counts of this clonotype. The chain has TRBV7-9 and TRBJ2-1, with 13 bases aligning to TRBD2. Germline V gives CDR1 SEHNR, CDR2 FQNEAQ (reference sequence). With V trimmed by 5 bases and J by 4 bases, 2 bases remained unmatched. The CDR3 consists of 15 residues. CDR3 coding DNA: TGTGCCAGCAGCCAGACTAGCGGGAGGTACAATGAGCAGTTCTTC. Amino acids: CASSQTSGRYNEQFF.

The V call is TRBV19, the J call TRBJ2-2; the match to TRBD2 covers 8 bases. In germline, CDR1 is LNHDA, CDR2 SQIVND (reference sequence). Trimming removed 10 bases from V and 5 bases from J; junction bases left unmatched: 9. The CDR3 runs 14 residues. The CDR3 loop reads CAIEAGVRTGELFF. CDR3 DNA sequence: TGTGCCATCGAAGCGGGAGTACGGACCGGGGAGCTGTTTTTT.